This is a list of T cell receptor beta chains from one sample in a study of blood T cell repertoires in COVID-19. Using immunoSEQ multiplex PCR, the repertoire was profiled, and TCRdb retains in-frame clones only, with some absent. This table holds about 90,000 clones, 86% found once. The material sequenced was peripheral blood. All receptors come from a man at least 80 years old with active or convalescent COVID-19. Each CDR3 is given with its conserved first and last residue. D genes are given only for firm matches. Rows may omit the clone size; those that give it use once, few, many or a size class.

length: 15
size: -
J: TRBJ1-1
D: TRBD1
V: TRBV10-3
DNA: TGTGCCATCAGGGGACAGGGGGCCGAGGCCACTGAAGCTTTCTTT
CDR3: CAIRGQGAEATEAFF

length: 15
size: -
J: TRBJ1-2
D: -
V: TRBV4-3
DNA: TGCGCCAGCAGCCAAGAGGGGGGGCCTAACTATGGCTACACCTTC
CDR3: CASSQEGGPNYGYTF

length: 13
size: -
J: TRBJ1-2
D: -
V: TRBV25-1
DNA: TGTGCCAGCAGTGAAAATCGACAGGAAGGCTACACCTTC
CDR3: CASSENRQEGYTF

length: 16
size: -
J: TRBJ2-7
D: TRBD2
V: TRBV3-1/TRBV3-2
DNA: TGTGCCAGCAGCCAAGACTGCCTAGCGGGAGCCTACGAGCAGTACTTC
CDR3: CASSQDCLAGAYEQYF

length: 15
size: -
J: TRBJ1-1
D: -
V: TRBV27
DNA: TGTGCCAGCAGTTCCCATGGGCTGATTAGGACTGAAGCTTTCTTT
CDR3: CASSSHGLIRTEAFF

length: 16
size: -
J: TRBJ2-7
D: TRBD1
V: TRBV19
DNA: TGTGCCAGTAGTATAAGTCTGGGACAGGGGATTTACGAGCAGTACTTC
CDR3: CASSISLGQGIYEQYF

length: 15
size: -
J: TRBJ1-2
D: -
V: TRBV9
DNA: TGTGCCAGCAGCGTAGCATGGGCCAGGCACTATGGCTACACCTTC
CDR3: CASSVAWARHYGYTF

length: 16
size: -
J: TRBJ2-1
D: -
V: TRBV23-1
DNA: TGCGCCAGCAGGAGCGGGACAAACGGCTCCTACAATGAGCAGTTCTTC
CDR3: CASRSGTNGSYNEQFF

length: 14
size: -
J: TRBJ1-2
D: TRBD1
V: TRBV7-2
DNA: TGTGCCAGCAGTTCCGACAGGGGAGAGGCTGGCTACACCTTC
CDR3: CASSSDRGEAGYTF

length: 15
size: -
J: TRBJ2-7
D: TRBD1
V: TRBV7-6
DNA: TGTGCCAGCAGCTTGAGATCGGACAGGGGATACGAGCAGTACTTC
CDR3: CASSLRSDRGYEQYF

length: 13
size: -
J: TRBJ2-5
D: -
V: TRBV6-6
DNA: TGTGCCAGCAGTACTCCCCGCCTGGAGACCCAGTACTTC
CDR3: CASSTPRLETQYF

length: 13
size: few
J: TRBJ1-1
D: -
V: TRBV23-1
DNA: TGCGCCAGCATGAGGAGGGGAGACACTGAAGCTTTCTTT
CDR3: CASMRRGDTEAFF

length: 17
size: -
J: TRBJ1-5
D: -
V: TRBV2
DNA: TGTGCCAGAGAAGGGGTGGCGTCGATCTATAGCAATCAGCCCCAGCATTTT
CDR3: CAREGVASIYSNQPQHF

length: 13
size: -
J: TRBJ2-7
D: -
V: TRBV12-3/TRBV12-4
DNA: TGTGCCAGCAGCATTAGCGGAACCTACGAGCAGTACTTC
CDR3: CASSISGTYEQYF

length: 13
size: -
J: TRBJ1-1
D: -
V: TRBV18
DNA: TGTGCCAGCTCGCCGAGGGAGCGGGCGAAAGCTTTCTTT
CDR3: CASSPRERAKAFF

length: 12
size: -
J: TRBJ2-1
D: -
V: TRBV11-3
DNA: TGTGCCAGCAGCTTGCATTCCGGGGAGCAGTTCTTC
CDR3: CASSLHSGEQFF

length: 15
size: -
J: TRBJ2-1
D: -
V: TRBV5-1
DNA: TGCGCCAGCAGCTTAGCAGGGGCCTCCTACAATGAGCAGTTCTTC
CDR3: CASSLAGASYNEQFF

length: 21
size: -
J: TRBJ2-5
D: TRBD2
V: TRBV14
DNA: TGTGCCAGCAGCCAAGATTACCTGACTAGCGGGATCTACCCGTACCAAGAGACCCAGTACTTC
CDR3: CASSQDYLTSGIYPYQETQYF

length: 13
size: few
J: TRBJ2-7
D: TRBD1
V: TRBV3-1/TRBV3-2
DNA: TGTGCCAGCAGCCAGACAGGGGCCTACGAGCAGTACTTC
CDR3: CASSQTGAYEQYF

length: 14
size: -
J: TRBJ2-1
D: -
V: TRBV18
DNA: TGTGCCAGCTCACCCTCGGGATCCGGCAATGAGCAGTTCTTC
CDR3: CASSPSGSGNEQFF

length: 13
size: -
J: TRBJ1-6
D: -
V: TRBV28
DNA: TGTGCCAGCACACGCAGGGCTAATTCACCCCTCCACTTT
CDR3: CASTRRANSPLHF

length: 17
size: -
J: TRBJ1-2
D: TRBD1
V: TRBV18
DNA: TGTGCCAGCTCACTTAACTCCGGGACAGGGGGCGAGAATGGCTACACCTTC
CDR3: CASSLNSGTGGENGYTF

length: 15
size: -
J: TRBJ2-6
D: -
V: TRBV7-2
DNA: TGTGCCAGCAGCTTAATGAGCTCTGGGGCCAACGTCCTGACTTTC
CDR3: CASSLMSSGANVLTF

length: 14
size: -
J: TRBJ1-2
D: -
V: TRBV19
DNA: TGTGCCAGTAGTATATCACCGAGATCCTATGGCTACACCTTC
CDR3: CASSISPRSYGYTF

length: 14
size: -
J: TRBJ1-5
D: TRBD1
V: TRBV19
DNA: TGTGCCAGTAGTTATGACAGGGAGCGTCAGCCCCAGCATTTT
CDR3: CASSYDRERQPQHF

length: 13
size: -
J: TRBJ2-7
D: TRBD2
V: TRBV10-3
DNA: TGTGCCATTTCGGGACTAGCGGAGCACGAGCAGTACTTC
CDR3: CAISGLAEHEQYF

length: 13
size: -
J: TRBJ2-5
D: -
V: TRBV10-3
DNA: TGTGCCATCAGTGAACAGGGTTTTGAGACCCAGTACTTC
CDR3: CAISEQGFETQYF

length: 14
size: -
J: TRBJ2-2
D: TRBD1
V: TRBV6-2/TRBV6-3
DNA: TGTGCCAGCAGTCTTTACAGGGGGACCGGGGAGCTGTTTTTT
CDR3: CASSLYRGTGELFF

length: 12
size: once
J: TRBJ2-5
D: -
V: TRBV25-1
DNA: TGTGCCAGCAGAGAGCACCAAGAGACCCAGTACTTC
CDR3: CASREHQETQYF

length: 16
size: -
J: TRBJ1-2
D: -
V: TRBV5-6
DNA: TGTGCCAGCAGCTTGCCCCCGAGCACTCCTAACTATGGCTACACCTTC
CDR3: CASSLPPSTPNYGYTF

length: 13
size: -
J: TRBJ1-1
D: -
V: TRBV18
DNA: TGTGCCAGCTCCCCCAGGGGGAACACTGAAGCTTTCTTT
CDR3: CASSPRGNTEAFF

length: 13
size: -
J: TRBJ2-5
D: -
V: TRBV29-1
DNA: TGCAGCGTTGTGCACGGGGGACAAGAGACCCAGTACTTC
CDR3: CSVVHGGQETQYF

length: 15
size: -
J: TRBJ2-3
D: -
V: TRBV18
DNA: TGTGCCAGCTCACCACTAGAATCAACCACAGATACGCAGTATTTT
CDR3: CASSPLESTTDTQYF

length: 14
size: -
J: TRBJ2-1
D: TRBD2
V: TRBV3-1/TRBV3-2
DNA: TGTGCCAGCAGCCTCGGGACTAGCGGGAATGAGCAGTTCTTC
CDR3: CASSLGTSGNEQFF

length: 16
size: -
J: TRBJ1-3
D: TRBD1
V: TRBV3-1/TRBV3-2
DNA: TGTGCCAGCAGCCGTGGACAGGGGGCCTCTGGAAACACCATATATTTT
CDR3: CASSRGQGASGNTIYF

length: 16
size: few
J: TRBJ2-7
D: TRBD2
V: TRBV6-6
DNA: TGTGCCAGCAGTTCCGGGACTAGCGGGAGTAAGTACGAGCAGTACTTC
CDR3: CASSSGTSGSKYEQYF

length: 14
size: -
J: TRBJ2-1
D: TRBD2
V: TRBV6-5
DNA: TGTGCCAGCAGGCTAGCGGGAGGACGAGATGAGCAGTTCTTC
CDR3: CASRLAGGRDEQFF

length: 15
size: -
J: TRBJ2-3
D: -
V: TRBV19
DNA: TGTGCCAGTAGTCTCACAGGGATGGGCACAGATACGCAGTATTTT
CDR3: CASSLTGMGTDTQYF

length: 14
size: -
J: TRBJ1-2
D: -
V: TRBV6-6
DNA: TGTGCCAGCAGCCTTCCCGGGGAAGGCTATGGCTACACCTTC
CDR3: CASSLPGEGYGYTF

length: 13
size: -
J: TRBJ2-7
D: TRBD2
V: TRBV2
DNA: TGTGCCAGCAGTCGGACTAGCAGATACGAGCAGTACTTC
CDR3: CASSRTSRYEQYF

length: 14
size: -
J: TRBJ1-3
D: -
V: TRBV28
DNA: TGTGCCAGCAGTCCCGGGATGGAGCGAAACACCATATATTTT
CDR3: CASSPGMERNTIYF

length: 16
size: -
J: TRBJ2-3
D: -
V: TRBV28
DNA: TGTGCCAGCAGTTTCGAGCCGAGAGGGAACGCAGATACGCAGTATTTT
CDR3: CASSFEPRGNADTQYF

length: 21
size: -
J: TRBJ2-3
D: TRBD2
V: TRBV24-1
DNA: TGTGCCACCAGTGAGGGGGGCCCCGGGACTAGCGGGAGGCAAAGCACAGATACGCAGTATTTT
CDR3: CATSEGGPGTSGRQSTDTQYF

length: 11
size: -
J: TRBJ1-1
D: -
V: TRBV19
DNA: TGTGCCAGTATTGAGTACACTGAAGCTTTCTTT
CDR3: CASIEYTEAFF

length: 12
size: -
J: TRBJ2-2
D: -
V: TRBV15
DNA: TGTGCCACCAGCGGACAAGACGGGGAGCTGTTTTTT
CDR3: CATSGQDGELFF

length: 13
size: -
J: TRBJ2-7
D: -
V: TRBV7-2
DNA: TGTGCCAGCAGCCCATCAGGGGCTTACGAGCAGTACTTC
CDR3: CASSPSGAYEQYF

length: 13
size: -
J: TRBJ1-5
D: TRBD1
V: TRBV2
DNA: TGTGCCAGCAGCCTGGACAGGGTAGGGCCCCAGCATTTT
CDR3: CASSLDRVGPQHF

length: 17
size: -
J: TRBJ2-3
D: TRBD2
V: TRBV6-1
DNA: TGTGCCAGCAGTGAACTAAGGGGGACTAGCATTGCAGATACGCAGTATTTT
CDR3: CASSELRGTSIADTQYF

length: 14
size: -
J: TRBJ2-7
D: TRBD1
V: TRBV6-1
DNA: TGTGCCAGCAGTGAATCGGGACAGGGCCTCGAGCAGTACTTC
CDR3: CASSESGQGLEQYF

length: 18
size: -
J: TRBJ2-2
D: TRBD2
V: TRBV29-1
DNA: TGCAGCGTTGGGGGACTAGCGGGAGGGTTGTGGAGCACCGGGGAGCTGTTTTTT
CDR3: CSVGGLAGGLWSTGELFF